This TCR beta chain was sequenced during a study of cytomegalovirus exposure and HLA in healthy donors. Study-level results: Highly shared variants forming one cluster were likely a sequencing artifact. Cytomegalovirus status was reportedly diagnosed by the classifier with high sensitivity and specificity. Researchers reported from a later analysis that most CMV-associated TCR beta chains appeared HLA-restricted.

This clone came up once. What it recognizes is unknown. PCR employed 60 Vbeta and 13 Jbeta primers. Authors' analysis steps: Approximately 11 million shared chains were among some 80 million unique TCR beta chains counted in a later analysis. The data were produced by immunoSEQ multiplex PCR, yet TCRdb's version contains in-frame clones alone and is incomplete. The V and J calls and clone size were taken over from that table, and D and trimming were inferred from the DNA. The data contain some 200,000 clones, about 74% of them singletons. Germline V gene sequence: CDR1 SGHTA, CDR2 FQGNSA. Trimming took 8 bases from V and 7 from J; bases not matched to a gene: 15. There are 15 residues in the CDR3.

The sequencing input was PBMCs. This clonotype was obtained from a man aged 40-49 years in good health and CMV-seronegative. The chain is built from TRBV7-2 and TRBJ2-7; 9 nucleotides line up with TRBD1. The chain's CDR3 is CASSFPDTGGKEQYF. The CDR3 DNA reads TGTGCCAGCTCCTTCCCCGACACAGGGGGCAAGGAGCAGTACTTC.